A single sample is the source of the 32 T cell receptor beta chains below, sequenced in a study of beta chain features in type 1 diabetes. Study-wide findings and caveats: A moderate, significant TCRB CDR3 shortening appeared in type 1 diabetes across four CD4+ subsets.

The authors reverse transcribed all of the isolated RNA, so sequencing captured expressed TCRB transcripts. Using immunoSEQ multiplex PCR, the repertoire was profiled, and TCRdb retains in-frame clones only, with some absent. Found here are around 130,000 clones, 7.5% to 9.5% of them singletons; the top ten hold roughly 0.75%. These TCRs' antigens remain unknown. Sequencing was performed on central memory CD4+ T cells from blood. Receptors originate from a man aged 30-40 years with type 1 diabetes.

This clone was picked up a small number of times. The CDR3 is CASSWGTGSPLHF. The CDR3, as DNA: TGTGCCAGCAGCTGGGGTACGGGGTCACCCCTCCACTTT. The V call is TRBV6-6, the J call TRBJ1-6; D remains unclear. The CDR3 contains 13 residues. Trimming took 6 bases from V and 10 from J, leaving 13 bases between them. The germline CDR1 and CDR2 sequences are MNHNY and SVGAGI (reference sequence).

This clone was found a few times. The chain recombines TRBV28 with TRBJ1-3; possible D gene TRBD1, 6 bases. CDR1 and CDR2 (germline): MDHEN, SYDVKM. V was cut by 2 bases and J by 2 bases, with 16 bases left in between. The CDR3 extends over 17 amino acids. The chain's CDR3 is CASSLEQGSSTGNTIYF. In DNA, the CDR3 is TGTGCCAGCAGTTTAGAACAGGGAAGTTCGACTGGAAACACCATATATTTT.

This rearrangement joins TRBV20-1 to TRBJ1-2, with 7 bases matching TRBD1. CDR1 is DFQATT, CDR2 SNEGSKA, per germline (reference sequence). CDR3 size: 11 residues. V dropped 4 bases and J dropped 5; count of bases not matched to a gene: 1. The CDR3 nucleotides read TGCAGTGCTAAGACAGGGTATGGCTACACCTTC. This sequence encodes CSAKTGYGYTF.

The sample holds a few counts of this clone. The chain uses TRBV6-6 and TRBJ1-1; D is perhaps TRBD1 (5 bases). The germline CDR1 and CDR2 sequences are MNHNY and SVGAGI (reference sequence). Trimming pared 5 bases from V and 1 base from J, leaving 8 bases between. The CDR3 extends over 13 amino acids. CDR3 sequence (DNA): TGTGCCAGCAGTGTCGACAGGAACACTGAAGCTTTCTTT. Its protein product is CASSVDRNTEAFF.

The V and J genes are TRBV6-5 and TRBJ2-3, with 9 bases identical to TRBD1. Germline values: CDR1 MNHEY, CDR2 SVGAGI. There are 14 residues in the CDR3. V shed 4 bases and J 4 bases; nucleotides not matched to a gene: 3. CDR3 coding DNA: TGTGCCAGCAGTTTACAGGGGGCGTCAGATACGCAGTATTTT. Translated, it gives CASSLQGASDTQYF.

This clone turned up a few times. The J gene is TRBJ1-1, the V gene TRBV7-9, with D perhaps matching TRBD1 (5 bases). With 2 bases removed from V and 7 bases from J, the gap between germline ends came to 14 bases. The CDR3 totals 14 residues. CDR1 and CDR2 (germline): SEHNR, FQNEAQ (reference sequence). CDR3 loop: CASSLRQGEGEAFF. The CDR3 region has the DNA TGTGCCAGCAGCTTAAGGCAGGGCGAAGGTGAAGCTTTCTTT.

As for this clone: At one end the junction does not follow the germline gene, possibly because of a read error. The chain combines TRBV7-7 with TRBJ2-1; D not certain. Germline CDR1 reads SSHAT; CDR2 reads FNYEAQ (reference sequence). There are 12 residues in the CDR3. The CDR3 region has the DNA TGTGCTAGCAGCGCCCCTTCGGGTGAGCAGTTCTTC. It encodes CASSAPSGEQFF.

The J gene is TRBJ2-1, the V gene TRBV7-6; maybe TRBD2 (6 bases). Germline CDR1 and CDR2: SGHVS and FNYEAQ. The CDR3 has 14 residues. The V end was cut by 0 bases, the J end by 8 bases, with 11 bases between. In DNA, the CDR3 is TGTGCCAGCAGCTTAGCCTCGACTAGTCATGAGCAGTTCTTC. This gives the protein CASSLASTSHEQFF.

This clone showed up many times. The CDR3 spells CASRPRGIGLAGLPYEQYF. Written as DNA, the CDR3 is TGTGCCAGCAGACCGAGGGGGATTGGACTAGCGGGGTTGCCCTACGAGCAGTACTTC. The V and J genes are TRBV27 and TRBJ2-7; 12 bases line up with TRBD2. The germline V gene has CDR1 MNHEY and CDR2 SMNVEV (reference sequence). With 6 bases clipped from V and 2 bases from J, the junction kept 17 bases outside the gene matches. This CDR3 comprises 19 residues.

The chain links TRBV18 to TRBJ1-4; TRBD1 might be the D (5 bases). Germline CDR1 and CDR2: KGHSH and LQKENI. This CDR3 contains 14 residues. V dropped 4 bases and J dropped 8 bases, with 14 bases sitting between them. The CDR3, as DNA: TGTGCCAGCTCACAAGAAGTACGGGGGGAAAAACTGTTTTTT. This translates into CASSQEVRGEKLFF.

This clone was observed a few times. This chain uses TRBV5-1 with TRBJ2-7; TRBD1 aligns across 11 bases. J was trimmed by 3 bases and V by 4 bases; bases with no gene match: 6. The CDR3 runs to 15 residues. Germline V CDR1 and CDR2: SGHRS, YFSETQ. DNA for the CDR3: TGCGCCAGCAGCCGACCGGGACAGGGGGACTACGAGCAGTACTTC. Translating gives CASSRPGQGDYEQYF.

This clone was picked up a small number of times. This sequence joins TRBV9 and TRBJ1-2; 8 bases are a match to TRBD1. The CDR3 loop spans 15 amino acids. The germline gives CDR1 SGDLS, CDR2 YYNGEE. V was pared by 4 bases and J by 4 bases, with 9 bases of the junction left unmatched. The CDR3 protein is CASSRLGQGGYGYTF. CDR3 bases: TGTGCCAGCAGCCGCCTCGGACAGGGCGGCTATGGCTACACCTTC.

This clone was observed a handful of times. The chain employs TRBV30 and TRBJ1-2; D not resolved. CDR3 length: 14 residues. Deletions cut 4 bases from V and 2 bases from J, with 14 bases between. Per the germline V gene, CDR1 is GTSNPN and CDR2 is SVGIG (reference sequence). The CDR3 spells CAWNSGFSNYGYTF. In DNA form, the CDR3 reads TGTGCCTGGAATTCGGGGTTTTCAAACTATGGCTACACCTTC. Full variable domain (missing parts from reference TRBV30 and TRBJ1-2): SQTIHQWPATLVQPVGSPLSLECTVEGTSNPNLYWYRQAAGRGLQLLFYSVGIGQISSEVPQNLSASRPQDRQFILSSKKLLLSDSGFYLCAWNSGFSNYGYTFGSGTRLTVV.

J is TRBJ1-3 and V is TRBV5-1, with D possibly TRBD1 on 5 matching bases. The CDR3 contains 15 residues. V was cut by 3 bases and J by 4 bases, with 14 bases left in between. CDR1 and CDR2 from the germline V gene are SGHRS and YFSETQ. CDR3 loop: CASSWDGGRGNTIYF. Here the CDR3 DNA reads TGCGCCAGCAGCTGGGACGGAGGGCGCGGAAACACCATATATTTT.

V usage is TRBV11-2 and J usage is TRBJ2-3; D perhaps matches TRBD2 (5 bases). Between the trimmed V and J ends, which lost 5 bases and 2 bases, there was a span of 8 bases. This CDR3 has 13 amino acids. Germline CDR1 reads SGHAT; CDR2 reads FQNNGV. The DNA for the CDR3 is TGTGCCAGCAGCGGTCGGGACACAGATACGCAGTATTTT. It specifies CASSGRDTDTQYF.

This clone was counted a single time. The gene calls are TRBV5-4 and TRBJ1-4; D unclear. The CDR3 is 14 residues long. Germline V lookup: CDR1 SGHNT, CDR2 YYREEE (reference sequence). Trimming removed 0 bases from V and 10 bases from J, with 13 bases in between. As DNA, the CDR3 is TGTGCCAGCAGCTTGGGTCAGGTCCCAGGAAAACTGTTTTTT. Protein product: CASSLGQVPGKLFF.

J is TRBJ2-2 and V is TRBV2; possible D gene TRBD1, 6 bases. Germline V gene sequence: CDR1 SNHLY, CDR2 FYNNEI. The V end was cut by 7 bases, the J end by 4 bases, with 16 bases between. The CDR3 is made up of 15 amino acids. The DNA for the CDR3 is TGTGCCAGCAAACAAACAGGGCAGGGCACCGGGGAGCTGTTTTTT. Protein sequence: CASKQTGQGTGELFF.

V and J are TRBV7-2 and TRBJ2-5; D remains unclear. Judging by the DNA end, TRBJ2-7 fits better; the J call may be wrong. Germline loops: CDR1 SGHTA, CDR2 FQGNSA. The CDR3 has 14 residues. CDR3 sequence reads: CASSPRVSSYEQYF. The CDR3 DNA sequence: TGTGCCAGCAGCCCCCGGGTTAGCTCCTACGAGCAGTACTTC.

V gene TRBV7-3 combines with J gene TRBJ2-2, with 8 positions matching TRBD1. This CDR3 region has 15 residues. Germline loops: CDR1 SGHTA, CDR2 FQGTGA. V trimming: 3 bases; J trimming: 6 bases; junction bases outside the gene matches: 6. The CDR3 here is CASSLTGEMSGELFF. CDR3 DNA: TGTGCCAGCAGCTTGACAGGGGAAATGTCCGGGGAGCTGTTTTTT.

The chain combines TRBV12-5 with TRBJ1-4, with no clear D. Trimming removed 4 bases from V and 4 bases from J, with 7 bases in between. Germline V gene sequence: CDR1 LGHNT, CDR2 FRNRAP. This CDR3 is built from 13 residues. CDR3 region: CASGYNLNEKLFF. The DNA of the CDR3 is TGTGCTAGTGGTTACAACCTTAATGAAAAACTGTTTTTT. The whole variable domain, filled in from reference TRBV12-5 and TRBJ1-4, reads DARVTQTPRHKVTEMGQEVTMRCQPILGHNTVFWYRQTMMQGLELLAYFRNRAPLDDSGMPKDRFSAEMPDATLATLKIQPSEPRDSAVYFCASGYNLNEKLFFGSGTQLSVL.

The rearrangement links TRBV30 to TRBJ1-3; 8 bases align to TRBD1. The length of the CDR3 is 15 residues. Germline CDR1 is GTSNPN and CDR2 is SVGIG (reference sequence). V shed 2 bases, J shed 2 bases, and the junction held 5 bases outside the gene matches. CDR3 in DNA: TGTGCCTGGAGTTTTACAGGGGGAACTGGAAACACCATATATTTT. This sequence encodes CAWSFTGGTGNTIYF.

This clone was recorded a few times. The V and J genes are TRBV4-3 and TRBJ2-1; TRBD2 is a possible D gene (6 bases). The CDR3 runs 18 residues. The V end was cut by 8 bases, the J end by 0 bases, with 23 bases between. In germline, CDR1 is LGHNA, CDR2 YSLEER. As DNA, the CDR3 is TGCGCCAGCTCTACCGCAACTGGGCGGGGCTTCTCCTACAATGAGCAGTTCTTC. The encoded protein is CASSTATGRGFSYNEQFF.

This clone was observed a few times. The chain has TRBV7-3 and TRBJ1-1; D is undetermined. V was pared by 3 bases and J by 4 bases, with 9 bases between. CDR3 length: 13 amino acids. CDR1 is SGHTA and CDR2 is FQGTGA in the germline V gene. The CDR3 coding sequence is TGTGCCAGCAGCTTCTCAAGGAGCACTGAAGCTTTCTTT. This translates into CASSFSRSTEAFF. The whole variable domain, remainder taken from reference TRBV7-3 and TRBJ1-1, is GAGVSQTPSNKVTEKGKYVELRCDPISGHTALYWYRQSLGQGPEFLIYFQGTGAADDSGLPNDRFFAVRPEGSVSTLKIQRTERGDSAVYLCASSFSRSTEAFFGQGTRLTVV.

V gene TRBV2 combines with J gene TRBJ2-2; possible D gene TRBD1, 5 bases. V was pared by 8 bases and J by 4 bases, with 11 bases between. The CDR3 has 13 amino acids. Germline values: CDR1 SNHLY, CDR2 FYNNEI. DNA of the CDR3: TGTGCCAGCTATCAGGGTGGCACCGGGGAGCTGTTTTTT. Its translation: CASYQGGTGELFF. Drawing the rest from reference TRBV2 and TRBJ2-2, the complete variable domain is EPEVTQTPSHQVTQMGQEVILRCVPISNHLYFYWYRQILGQKVEFLVSFYNNEISEKSEIFDDQFSVERPDGSNFTLKIRSTKLEDSAMYFCASYQGGTGELFFGEGSRLTVL.

This clone was counted between two and nine times. The chain recombines TRBV4-2 with TRBJ1-2; no definite D call. The CDR3 loop spans 16 amino acids. V was trimmed by 0 bases and J by 0 bases, leaving 11 bases between them. Germline assignment: CDR1 LGHNA and CDR2 YNFKEQ. CDR3 sequence reads: CASSQDRHQPNYGYTF. In nucleotides, the CDR3 is TGTGCCAGCAGCCAAGATAGACACCAACCTAACTATGGCTACACCTTC.

The V gene is TRBV6-5, the J gene TRBJ1-5; D unclear. The CDR3 consists of 14 residues. Germline V gives CDR1 MNHEY, CDR2 SVGAGI. V lost 4 bases to trimming and J lost 4 bases, with 11 bases between them. The CDR3 DNA is TGTGCCAGCAGTTCTCGGGTTCTGAATCAGCCCCAGCATTTT. This encodes CASSSRVLNQPQHF.

The rearrangement uses TRBV7-2 and TRBJ2-5, with TRBD1 matching 9 bases. V dropped 5 bases and J dropped 4; count of bases not matched to a gene: 2. There are 13 residues in the CDR3. Germline lookup yields CDR1 SGHTA and CDR2 FQGNSA. The CDR3 coding sequence is TGTGCCAGCAGCGTGGACAGGGGAGAGACCCAGTACTTC. Residues: CASSVDRGETQYF.

The V gene is TRBV11-1, the J gene TRBJ2-3, with TRBD1 matching over 8 bases. CDR1 and CDR2 from the germline V gene are SGHAT and FQDESV (reference sequence). The V gene end was trimmed by 3 bases and the J gene end by 13 bases; junction bases not matched to a gene: 12. This CDR3 region has 14 residues. CDR3 nucleotides: TGTGCCAGCAGCTTCCAGGCGACAGGGGATGAGGAGTATTTT. It encodes CASSFQATGDEEYF.

The CDR3 bases are TGTGCCAGCAGCTTAGATGTCCGGTCACCCCTCCACTTT. Encoded protein: CASSLDVRSPLHF. This chain connects TRBV11-2 to TRBJ1-6; no clear D. The germline V and J ends were trimmed by 0 bases and 10 bases, with 7 bases remaining between them. Germline values: CDR1 SGHAT, CDR2 FQNNGV. The CDR3 spans 13 residues.

The CDR3: CASSGRQGASGELFF. The CDR3 DNA is TGTGCCAGCTCTGGCCGACAGGGGGCTTCCGGGGAGCTGTTTTTT. This chain links TRBV6-5 with TRBJ2-2; 10 bases agree with TRBD1. There are 15 residues in the CDR3. The germline CDR1 and CDR2 sequences are MNHEY and SVGAGI. J lost 6 bases, V lost 8 bases, and 9 bases had no gene match.

The V call is TRBV12-5, the J call TRBJ1-5; D is undetermined. Trimming took off 1 base at V and 4 bases at J, with 8 bases between the two ends. Germline lookup yields CDR1 LGHNT and CDR2 FRNRAP. The CDR3 runs 14 residues. The CDR3 DNA follows: TGTGCTAGTGGTTTGGGGCAGACAAATCAGCCCCAGCATTTT. It codes for CASGLGQTNQPQHF.

V and J are TRBV21-1 and TRBJ2-7; TRBD2 reflects the table's D call only, with no check against the DNA. TRBV21-1 is a known pseudogene. The CDR3 consists of 20 residues. CDR3 DNA sequence: TGTGCCAGCAGCAAAGACGGACGACCTGGGAGCGGGGATCTCTCCTACGAGCAGTACTTC. Translation: CASSKDGRPGSGDLSYEQYF.